The present entry profiles one T cell receptor (beta chain) with its context. Sequencing used immunoSEQ multiplex PCR; TCRdb keeps in-frame clones, though not all of them. The table has around 250,000 clones, around nine tenths seen once; the top ten hold under 2%. This CDR3 is 15 amino acids long. With V trimmed by 4 bases and J by 5 bases, 6 bases remained unmatched. The germline gives CDR1 MNHEY, CDR2 SVGEGT. The data derive from a study of blood T cell repertoires in COVID-19. About the study: Samples of COVID-19 (acute and convalescent) were obtained from the United States, Italy and Spain.

Those who participated ranged in age from roughly 18 to 100 years and resided in about two dozen US areas. The study assigned cohorts using participant-reported clinical history. V and J are TRBV6-2 or TRBV6-3 and TRBJ1-5; the match to TRBD1 covers 9 bases. The source is a woman aged 45-60 years who had recovered from COVID-19. The sample consisted of PBMCs or T cells enriched from blood (not recorded which). CDR3: CASSFLTGGHQPQHF. The CDR3 nucleotides read TGTGCCAGCAGTTTTCTCACAGGGGGCCATCAGCCCCAGCATTTT.